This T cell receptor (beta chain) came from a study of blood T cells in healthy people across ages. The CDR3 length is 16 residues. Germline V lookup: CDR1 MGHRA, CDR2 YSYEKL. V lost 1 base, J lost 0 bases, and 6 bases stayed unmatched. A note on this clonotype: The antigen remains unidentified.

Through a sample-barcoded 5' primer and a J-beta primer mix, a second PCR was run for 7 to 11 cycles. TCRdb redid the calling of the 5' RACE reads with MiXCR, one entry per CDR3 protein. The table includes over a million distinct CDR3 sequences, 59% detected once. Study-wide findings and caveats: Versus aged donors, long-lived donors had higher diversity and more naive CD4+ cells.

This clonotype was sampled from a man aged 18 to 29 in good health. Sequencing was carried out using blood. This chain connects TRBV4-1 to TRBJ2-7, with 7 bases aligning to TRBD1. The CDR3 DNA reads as TGCGCCAGCAGCCAAGGACAGGGAACCACCTCCTACGAGCAGTACTTC. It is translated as CASSQGQGTTSYEQYF.